The entry below describes one TCR beta chain. Its antigen is as yet unknown. This entry belongs to a study of shared clonotypes between healthy human individuals. Study background: Serving as donors were two women and three men, whose ages spanned 18 to 49. Study conclusions and caveats: Sharing across four donors was highest in naive CD4 (around 5%) and lowest in memory CD8 (approximately 0.4%).

Each subset's genomic DNA was split evenly across several immunoSEQ plates. The assay was immunoSEQ multiplex PCR, and TCRdb's table has in-frame clones only and misses some. This sample yields over 2 million clones, of which roughly 92% are seen a single time; 0.3% to 0.4% belongs to the top ten. Sequences were obtained from naive CD4+ T cells from PBMCs. Subset reported: CD45RA+ positively selected. The receptor was derived from a man aged 18 to 29 in good health. Some clones in this sample may be carry-over from other donors' samples.

This CDR3 reads CASKKTGTDYGYTF. CDR3 nucleotides: TGTGCCAGCAAGAAAACAGGGACGGACTATGGCTACACCTTC. V gene TRBV6-1 combines with J gene TRBJ1-2, with D possibly TRBD1 on 6 matching bases. Germline CDR1 reads MNHNS; CDR2 reads SASEGT. The CDR3 is made up of 14 amino acids. The V end was cut by 7 bases, the J end by 3 bases, with 15 bases between.